The 27 T cell receptor beta chains below all came from one sample that was sequenced in a study of T cell clonality in common variable immunodeficiency (dated by TCRdb to about 2015). Library preparation was by the immunoSEQ multiplex PCR assay. This is the immuneACCESS table as TCRdb keeps it, with only in-frame sequences that have V and J called. A part of the clones is gone; compared with another copy, unresolved V genes explain less than half, and the rest is unexplained. This sample was tabulated with approximately 50,000 clones, among which there are no singletons. Around 0.8% of the sample lies in the top ten. Material: peripheral blood mononuclear cells. The receptors originated from a person between 18 and 69 years old in good health.

This clone occurred many times. Coverage ceases 3 residues before the CDR3 finishes, and the germline J gene fills in the end. This chain joins TRBV19 and TRBJ2-1; 7 bases align to TRBD2. Per the germline V gene, CDR1 is LNHDA and CDR2 is SQIVND (reference sequence). J was trimmed by 2 bases and V by 0 bases; bases with no gene match: 4. This CDR3 is 16 amino acids long. The sequenced part of the CDR3 DNA is TGTGCCAGTAGTATAGAGGCCACTAGCGCCTACAATGAG. Its translation: CASSIEATSAYNE. The whole CDR3 sequence is CASSIEATSAYNEQFF.

This clone has at least ten counts. The read comes to an end 3 residues before the CDR3 does, leaving the germline J gene to fill in the end. The gene calls are TRBV28 and TRBJ2-5; TRBD1 matches 9 bases. The trim removed 3 bases at V and 1 base at J, leaving 6 bases unmatched. The CDR3 sequence is 16 residues long. Germline CDR1 is MDHEN and CDR2 is SYDVKM. The CDR3 protein is CASSFSGTGFQETQYF. The covered CDR3 bases are TGTGCCAGCAGTTTCAGCGGGACAGGGTTCCAAGAGACC.

This clone was seen many times. The read ends 3 residues shy of where the CDR3 ends; the end is completed using the germline J gene. The J gene is TRBJ1-5, the V gene TRBV30; a possible D gene is TRBD1 (5 bases). The V end lost 2 bases, the J end lost 6 bases, and 11 bases lay between the germline ends. Germline lookup yields CDR1 GTSNPN and CDR2 SVGIG (reference sequence). This CDR3 contains 13 residues. CDR3 DNA, as far as it was read: TGTGCCTGGAGTCCACAGGCTTTTCAGCCC. Its protein is CAWSPQAFQP. The whole CDR3 protein reads CAWSPQAFQPQHF. Full variable domain (rest looked up from reference TRBV30 and TRBJ1-5): SQTIHQWPATLVQPVGSPLSLECTVEGTSNPNLYWYRQAAGRGLQLLFYSVGIGQISSEVPQNLSASRPQDRQFILSSKKLLLSDSGFYLCAWSPQAFQPQHFGDGTRLSIL.

This clone was seen a handful of times. The read is 3 residues too short to cover the CDR3 end, so that end is filled in from the germline J gene. V usage is TRBV20-1 and J usage is TRBJ2-7, with TRBD2 matching over 10 bases. CDR1 is DFQATT, CDR2 SNEGSKA, per germline (reference sequence). Trimming cost V 3 bases and J 2 bases; bases outside gene matches: 4. This CDR3 comprises 14 residues. This chain's CDR3 is CSASIAGGPYEQYF. The sequenced part of the CDR3 DNA is TGCAGTGCTAGCATAGCGGGAGGACCCTACGAG.

This clone was seen ten or more times. The read ends 3 residues before the CDR3 terminus; that terminus is restored from the germline J gene. This sequence joins TRBV5-1 and TRBJ2-2; D is unclear. This CDR3 comprises 15 residues. Germline CDR1 is SGHRS and CDR2 is YFSETQ. CDR3 loop: CASSFNNPTNEKLFF. Partial CDR3 DNA: TGCGCCAGCAGCTTTAATAATCCAACTAATGAAAAG. Full variable domain (outside the CDR3, taken from reference TRBV5-1 and TRBJ2-2): KAGVTQTPRYLIKTRGQQVTLSCSPISGHRSVSWYQQTPGQGLQFLFEYFSETQRNKGNFPGRFSGRQFSNSRSEMNVSTLELGDSALYLCASSFNNPTNEKLFFGEGSRLTVL.

This clone was recorded at least ten times. The CDR3 goes on 3 residues after the read ends, and that part is filled in from the germline J gene. This chain links TRBV6-2 or TRBV6-3 with TRBJ2-5; TRBD2 agrees at 9 bases. Germline trimming cut 0 bases from V and 3 bases from J; bases unmatched to any gene: 8. Germline V lookup: CDR1 MNHEY, CDR2 SVGEGT. The CDR3 is 17 residues long. The CDR3 is CASSYSIPSGVKETQYF. The DNA read from the CDR3 is TGTGCCAGCAGTTACTCGATCCCTAGCGGGGTCAAAGAGACC.

This clone came up many times. The sequence runs out 3 residues before the end of the CDR3; the remainder is reconstructed from the germline J gene. V is TRBV5-4 and J is TRBJ2-1, with a tentative D call TRBD1 (5 bases). Trimming cost V 0 bases and J 5 bases, with 15 bases left between them. Germline V gene data show CDR1 as SGHNT and CDR2 as YYREEE (reference sequence). The CDR3 covers 16 residues. CDR3 bases read: TGTGCCAGCAGCTTGGGTGCCAGGGTAACAGACAATGAG. It translates to CASSLGARVTDNE. The full CDR3 reads CASSLGARVTDNEQFF.

This clone occurred a few times. The read stops 3 residues short of the end of the CDR3; the missing end is completed from the germline J gene. The chain employs TRBV30 and TRBJ1-1; 7 nucleotides align to TRBD1. V dropped 2 bases and J dropped 5; count of bases not matched to a gene: 5. Germline V gives CDR1 GTSNPN, CDR2 SVGIG (reference sequence). The CDR3 runs 13 residues. The CDR3 sequence: CAWSRQGGTEAFF. Partial CDR3 DNA: TGTGCCTGGAGTAGACAGGGCGGGACTGAA.

The CDR3 loop is CAWSVGQRGYGQYF. The sequenced CDR3 bases are TGTGCCTGGAGTGTTGGACAGCGGGGCTATGGT. The chain joins TRBV30 to TRBJ2-4, with D possibly TRBD2 on 7 matching bases. The CDR3 extends 3 residues past the end of the read, so its final part is completed from the germline J gene. The CDR3 sequence is 14 residues long. Germline V gives CDR1 GTSNPN, CDR2 SVGIG (reference sequence).

This clone was observed at least ten times. The read terminates 3 residues ahead of where the CDR3 ends, so the germline J gene completes it. The rearrangement joins TRBV2 to TRBJ1-5; possible D gene TRBD1, 5 bases. The ends were cut back, 4 bases at V and 9 bases at J, with 16 bases in the middle. Germline-derived CDR1 and CDR2 are SNHLY and FYNNEI. The CDR3 has 14 residues. The CDR3 loop is CASSGETAIMPQHF. The sequenced CDR3 bases are TGTGCCAGCAGTGGGGAGACAGCTATCATGCCC.

In this sample, this clone turned up many times. The CDR3 is cut off 3 residues early in the read; its end comes from the germline J gene. This chain uses TRBV2 with TRBJ1-3; D gene unclear. V was pared by 2 bases and J by 0 bases, with 5 bases between. CDR1 is SNHLY and CDR2 is FYNNEI in the germline V gene. The CDR3 has 14 residues. This CDR3 is CASSETSSGNTIYF. The sequenced CDR3 bases are TGTGCCAGCAGTGAAACATCCTCTGGAAACACC.

This clone was seen repeatedly, ten times or more. With the read ending 3 residues before the CDR3 end, the germline J gene is used to fill in that end. The chain combines TRBV28 with TRBJ2-3, with D maybe TRBD1 (5 bases). CDR3 length equals 14 residues. The V gene lost 5 bases and the J gene lost 6 bases, with 15 bases spanning the gap. Germline V gene sequence: CDR1 MDHEN, CDR2 SYDVKM. The CDR3 sequence: CASSPQRGRDTQYF. CDR3 DNA, as far as it was read: TGTGCCAGCAGTCCGCAAAGGGGCAGGGATACG.

This clone was observed at least ten times. The sequenced fragment ends 3 residues before the CDR3 boundary, so the rest is inferred from the germline J gene. V gene TRBV19 combines with J gene TRBJ1-1; D possibly corresponds to TRBD1 (5 bases). Between the trimmed V and J ends, which lost 8 bases and 4 bases, there was a span of 11 bases. The CDR3 totals 12 residues. Germline V gives CDR1 LNHDA, CDR2 SQIVND (reference sequence). Incomplete CDR3 DNA: TGTGCCAGTCGTCTCGGGGGCACTGAA. Protein sequence: CASRLGGTE. The complete CDR3 protein is CASRLGGTEAFF.

This clone has ten or more counts. The CDR3 end is not reached by the read, which stops 3 residues before it; the germline J gene fills it in. The chain is built from TRBV5-4 and TRBJ2-3; D might be TRBD1 or TRBD2, each matching 5 bases. Germline V gives CDR1 SGHNT, CDR2 YYREEE (reference sequence). CDR3 length: 12 amino acids. The part of the CDR3 DNA that was read is TGTGCCAGCAGCTTGGAAGGGGAGACG. As protein: CASSLEGET. Given in full, the CDR3 is CASSLEGETQYF.

This clone was observed at least ten times. The observed sequence ends 3 residues before the CDR3 terminus, with the missing tail filled in from the germline J gene. The chain recombines TRBV2 with TRBJ2-2, with D uncertain. CDR1 and CDR2 (germline): SNHLY, FYNNEI. Trimming left V 2 bases short and J 5 bases short, with 9 bases between. The CDR3 runs 14 residues. This chain's CDR3 is CASSEIPRTGELFF. The sequenced CDR3 bases are TGTGCCAGCAGTGAAATTCCCAGGACCGGGGAG.

Ten or more counts support this clone. The read terminates 3 residues before the CDR3 end, so the remaining end is supplied by the germline J gene. This chain connects TRBV19 to TRBJ1-5, with D tentatively TRBD1 (6 bases). The CDR3 consists of 14 residues. Trimming removed 5 bases at V and 5 bases at J, with 13 bases between. CDR1 and CDR2 from the germline V gene are LNHDA and SQIVND (reference sequence). CDR3 bases read: TGTGCCAGTAGTCACAGGGAAACCCATCAGCCC. Amino acid sequence: CASSHRETHQP. The whole CDR3 sequence reads CASSHRETHQPQHF.

This clone turned up a few times. Since a much larger clone is just one base distant, this may be a read error. The CDR3 here is CASSIGGYGNQPQYF. The sequenced CDR3 bases are TGTGCCAGTAGTATAGGAGGGTACGGTAATCAGCCG. The gene calls are TRBV19 and TRBJ2-3, with a tentative D call TRBD2 (5 bases). From the germline J gene comes the end of the CDR3, since the read stops 3 residues before it. CDR1 LNHDA and CDR2 SQIVND come from the germline V gene (reference sequence). The CDR3 covers 15 residues.

CDR3 protein: CASRVAGELFF. Incomplete CDR3 DNA: TGTGCCAGCAGAGTAGCCGGGGAG. The chain links TRBV2 to TRBJ2-2; D not certain. The read terminates 3 residues before the CDR3 end, so the remaining end is supplied by the germline J gene. The CDR3 is 11 residues long. The V and J ends lost 6 bases and 6 bases respectively, with 5 bases between them. Germline V gene sequence: CDR1 SNHLY, CDR2 FYNNEI.

This clone was detected many times. The sequenced fragment ends 3 residues before the CDR3 boundary, so the rest is inferred from the germline J gene. This chain joins TRBV19 and TRBJ2-3; TRBD1 matches 11 bases. V lost 4 bases to trimming and J lost 4 bases; unmatched junction nucleotides: 7. This CDR3 contains 16 residues. The germline CDR1 and CDR2 sequences are LNHDA and SQIVND (reference sequence). This CDR3 reads CASSRTGTGGSDTQYF. CDR3 DNA, as far as it was read: TGTGCCAGTAGTAGGACCGGGACAGGGGGATCAGATACG.

This clone has ten or more counts. Coverage ceases 3 residues before the CDR3 finishes, and the germline J gene fills in the end. This rearrangement joins TRBV5-1 to TRBJ2-5; the match to TRBD1 covers 9 bases. The ends lost 5 bases at V and 3 bases at J; junction bases unmatched: 8. The CDR3 length is 15 residues. The V gene's germline CDR1 is SGHRS and CDR2 YFSETQ. Partial CDR3 DNA: TGCGCCAGCAGGGCACGGACAGGGGCTGAAGAGACC. Protein product: CASRARTGAEET. The entire CDR3 sequence reads CASRARTGAEETQYF.

This clone was counted at least ten times. The read ends 3 residues shy of where the CDR3 ends; the end is completed using the germline J gene. The chain joins TRBV20-1 to TRBJ2-2; 9 positions agree with TRBD2. J was trimmed by 3 bases and V by 3 bases; bases with no gene match: 5. The germline V gene encodes CDR1 DFQATT and CDR2 SNEGSKA (reference sequence). The CDR3 spans 15 residues. CDR3 DNA (partial): TGCAGTGCTAGTTCAGCGGGAGGATACACCGGGGAG. It is translated as CSASSAGGYTGE. The complete CDR3 reads CSASSAGGYTGELFF.

This clone was detected many times. A read error may produce the germline difference seen at one junction end. Coverage ceases 3 residues before the CDR3 finishes, and the germline J gene fills in the end. The chain employs TRBV4-2 and TRBJ1-4; 7 bases fit TRBD1. Germline CDR1 is LGHNA and CDR2 is YNFKEQ. The CDR3 is made up of 16 amino acids. CDR3 DNA, as far as it was read: TGCGCCAGCAGCCAAGCTACAGGGGCGACTAATGAAAAA. It is translated as CASSQATGATNEK. The full CDR3 protein is CASSQATGATNEKLFF.

This clone came up many times. The read halts 3 residues ahead of the CDR3 end, with the missing end drawn from the germline J gene. This chain connects TRBV18 to TRBJ2-2; TRBD2 might be the D (6 bases). This CDR3 is built from 16 residues. Germline CDR1 is KGHSH and CDR2 is LQKENI. V lost 3 bases to trimming and J lost 6 bases, with 17 bases between them. CDR3 region: CASSPFGLSSAGELFF. The part of the CDR3 DNA that was read is TGTGCCAGCTCACCTTTTGGCTTATCTAGCGCCGGGGAG.

Remarks on this clone: The read ends 3 residues early relative to the CDR3; the germline J gene fills the gap. The chain has TRBV7-2 and TRBJ2-4; 12 positions match TRBD1. CDR1 and CDR2 from the germline V gene are SGHTA and FQGNSA. The CDR3 length is 14 residues. CDR3 residues: CASSSGQGAYGQYF. CDR3 DNA (partial): TGTGCCAGCAGCTCGGGACAGGGGGCCTATGGT.

This clone was recorded at least ten times. Read data end 3 residues before the CDR3 end; the end is taken from the germline J gene. The chain recombines TRBV18 with TRBJ1-1; the D gene is possibly TRBD1 (6 bases). CDR1 is KGHSH, CDR2 LQKENI, per germline. The CDR3 sequence is 13 residues long. Trimming left V 3 bases short and J 1 base short, with 6 bases between. The CDR3 bases that were read are TGTGCCAGCTCACCGACAGGGAACACTGAA. Translating it yields CASSPTGNTE. The entire CDR3 sequence reads CASSPTGNTEAFF.

With regard to this clone: A single base separates this from a much larger clone, so it may be a read error. Read sequence stops 3 residues before the CDR3 end, and the germline J gene provides the missing end. V gene TRBV5-6 combines with J gene TRBJ2-3, with unresolved D. Germline V gene lookup returns CDR1 SGHDT and CDR2 YYEEEE. This CDR3 is 14 amino acids long. The CDR3 bases that were read are TGTGCCAGCAGTTTGTATTATAGCAATCAGCCG. This translates into CASSLYYSNQP. From start to end, the CDR3 is CASSLYYSNQPQYF. The full variable domain, its missing parts supplied by reference TRBV5-6 and TRBJ2-3, is DAGVTQSPTHLIKTRGQQVTLRCSPKSGHDTVSWYQQALGQGPQFIFQYYEEEERQRGNFPDRFSGHQFPNYSSELNVNALLLGDSALYLCASSLYYSNQPQYFGPGTRLTVL.

Note on this clone: A much larger clone is a single base away; this may be a read error. The CDR3 extends 3 residues past the end of the read, so its final part is completed from the germline J gene. The rearrangement links TRBV11-1 to TRBJ2-7; 11 bases line up with TRBD2. From germline, CDR1 is SGHAT and CDR2 FQDESV (reference sequence). The CDR3 consists of 14 residues. J lost 2 bases, V lost 3 bases, and 0 bases had no gene match. CDR3 sequence: CASSLTSGTYEQYF. CDR3 DNA, as far as it was read: TGTGCCAGCAGCTTGACTAGCGGGACCTACGAG.